This T cell receptor (beta chain) was sequenced in a study of blood T cell repertoires in COVID-19. About the study: Some COVID-19 samples were acute and others convalescent; all came from the United States, Italy and Spain. The analysed material was cDNA or gDNA that came from T cells, B-cell-depleted T cells, or PBMCs.

The CDR3 is 13 residues long. Germline V gene sequence: CDR1 GTSNPN, CDR2 SVGIG (reference sequence). The ends were cut back, 0 bases at V and 2 bases at J, with 8 bases in the middle. Assay: immunoSEQ multiplex PCR; the TCRdb copy retains only in-frame clones and omits some. The sample lists 300,000 to 350,000 clones; around 90% were seen once. The origin of this receptor is a man between 25 and 39 years old who had recovered from COVID-19. The rearrangement links TRBV30 to TRBJ2-7; D unclear. Sequenced input: PBMCs or T cells enriched from blood (not recorded which). The DNA of the CDR3 is TGTGCCTGGAGTGTAGCACAGACCTACGAGCAGTACTTC. Translating gives CAWSVAQTYEQYF. The whole variable domain, filled in from reference TRBV30 and TRBJ2-7, reads SQTIHQWPATLVQPVGSPLSLECTVEGTSNPNLYWYRQAAGRGLQLLFYSVGIGQISSEVPQNLSASRPQDRQFILSSKKLLLSDSGFYLCAWSVAQTYEQYFGPGTRLTVT.